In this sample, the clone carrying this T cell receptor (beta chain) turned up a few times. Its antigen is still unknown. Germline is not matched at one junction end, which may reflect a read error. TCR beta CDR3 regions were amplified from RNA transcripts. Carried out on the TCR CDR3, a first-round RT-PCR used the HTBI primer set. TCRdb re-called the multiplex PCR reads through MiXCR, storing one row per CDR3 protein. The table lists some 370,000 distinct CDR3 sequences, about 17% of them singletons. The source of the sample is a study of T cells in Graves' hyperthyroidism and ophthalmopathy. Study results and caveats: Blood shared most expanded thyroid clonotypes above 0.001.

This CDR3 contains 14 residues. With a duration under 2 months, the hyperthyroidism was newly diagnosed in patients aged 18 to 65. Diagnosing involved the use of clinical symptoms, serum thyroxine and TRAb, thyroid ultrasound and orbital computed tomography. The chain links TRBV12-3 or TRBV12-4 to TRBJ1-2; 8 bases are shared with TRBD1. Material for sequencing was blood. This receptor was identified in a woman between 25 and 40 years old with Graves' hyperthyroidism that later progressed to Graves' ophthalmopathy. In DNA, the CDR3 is TGTGCCAACAGTTCGTCCGGGACAGGAGGCGGCTACACCTTC. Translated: CANSSSGTGGGYTF.